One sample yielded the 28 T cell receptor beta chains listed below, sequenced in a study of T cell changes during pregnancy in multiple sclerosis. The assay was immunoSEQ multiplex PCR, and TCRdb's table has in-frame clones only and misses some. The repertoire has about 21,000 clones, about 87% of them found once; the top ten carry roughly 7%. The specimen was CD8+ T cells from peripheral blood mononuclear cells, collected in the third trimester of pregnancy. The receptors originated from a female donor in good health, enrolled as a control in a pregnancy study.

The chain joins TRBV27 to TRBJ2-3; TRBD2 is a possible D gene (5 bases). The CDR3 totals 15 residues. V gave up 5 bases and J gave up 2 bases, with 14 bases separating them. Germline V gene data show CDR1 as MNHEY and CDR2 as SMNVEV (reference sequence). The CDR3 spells CASSDSVRLTDTQYF. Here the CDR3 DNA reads TGTGCCAGCAGTGATAGCGTACGTCTCACAGATACGCAGTATTTT.

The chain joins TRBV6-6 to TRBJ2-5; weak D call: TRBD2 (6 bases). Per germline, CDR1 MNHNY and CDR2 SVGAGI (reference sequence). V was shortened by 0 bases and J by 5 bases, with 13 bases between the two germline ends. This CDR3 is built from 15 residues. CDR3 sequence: CASSYSDYIRETQYF. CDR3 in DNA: TGTGCCAGCAGTTACTCGGACTACATCAGGGAGACCCAGTACTTC.

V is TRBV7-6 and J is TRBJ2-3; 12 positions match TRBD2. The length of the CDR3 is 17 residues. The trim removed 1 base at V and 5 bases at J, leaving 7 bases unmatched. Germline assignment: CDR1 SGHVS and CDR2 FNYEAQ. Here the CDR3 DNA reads TGTGCCAGCAGCTTAGTCCCTAGCGGGAGGGCCCAAGATACGCAGTATTTT. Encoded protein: CASSLVPSGRAQDTQYF.

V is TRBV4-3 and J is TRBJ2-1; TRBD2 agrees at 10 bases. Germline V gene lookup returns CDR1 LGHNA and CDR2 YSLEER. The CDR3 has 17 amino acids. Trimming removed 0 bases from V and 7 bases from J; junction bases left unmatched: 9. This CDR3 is CASSQDGPSGSGNEQFF. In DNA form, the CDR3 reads TGCGCCAGCAGCCAAGATGGGCCTAGCGGGAGCGGAAATGAGCAGTTCTTC.

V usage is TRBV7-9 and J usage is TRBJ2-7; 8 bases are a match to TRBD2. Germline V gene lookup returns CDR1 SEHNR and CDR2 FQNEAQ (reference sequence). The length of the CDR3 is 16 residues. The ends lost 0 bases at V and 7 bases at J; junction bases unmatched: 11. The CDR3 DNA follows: TGTGCCAGCAGCTTAGCTCTACTAGCGGCAATGGGAGAGCAGTACTTC. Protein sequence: CASSLALLAAMGEQYF.

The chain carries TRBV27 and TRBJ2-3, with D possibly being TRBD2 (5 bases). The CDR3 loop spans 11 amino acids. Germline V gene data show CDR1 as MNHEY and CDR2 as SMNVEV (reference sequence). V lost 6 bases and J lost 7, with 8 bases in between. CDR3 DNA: TGTGCCAGCAGACCGGGGAATACGCAGTATTTT. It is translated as CASRPGNTQYF.

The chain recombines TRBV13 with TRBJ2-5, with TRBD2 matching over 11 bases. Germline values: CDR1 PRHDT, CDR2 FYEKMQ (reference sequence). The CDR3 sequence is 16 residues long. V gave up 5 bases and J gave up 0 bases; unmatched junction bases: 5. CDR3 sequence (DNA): TGTGCCAGCAGCCAACGACTAGCGGGACACCAAGAGACCCAGTACTTC. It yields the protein CASSQRLAGHQETQYF. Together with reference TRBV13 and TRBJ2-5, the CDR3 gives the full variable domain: AAGVIQSPRHLIKEKRETATLKCYPIPRHDTVYWYQQGPGQDPQFLISFYEKMQSDKGSIPDRFSAQQFSDYHSELNMSSLELGDSALYFCASSQRLAGHQETQYFGPGTRLLVL.

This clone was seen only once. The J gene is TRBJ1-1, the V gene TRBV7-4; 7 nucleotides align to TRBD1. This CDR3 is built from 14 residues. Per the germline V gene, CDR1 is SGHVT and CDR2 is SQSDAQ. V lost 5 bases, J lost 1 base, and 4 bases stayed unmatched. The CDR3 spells CASSTGAPNTEAFF. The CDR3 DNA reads TGTGCCAGCAGCACAGGGGCCCCGAACACTGAAGCTTTCTTT.

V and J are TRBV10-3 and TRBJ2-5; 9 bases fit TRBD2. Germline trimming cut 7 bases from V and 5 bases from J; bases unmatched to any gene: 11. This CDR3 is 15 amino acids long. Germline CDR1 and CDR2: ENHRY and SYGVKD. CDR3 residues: CAIKRAGGPFETQYF. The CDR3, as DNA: TGTGCCATCAAACGAGCGGGAGGTCCTTTTGAGACCCAGTACTTC.

In DNA form, the CDR3 reads TGCGCCAGCAGCCTAGGGACTCCTCCCTACAATGAGCAGTTCTTC. It yields the protein CASSLGTPPYNEQFF. The J gene is TRBJ2-1, the V gene TRBV4-1; tentative D call: TRBD2 (6 bases). Germline CDR1 reads MGHRA; CDR2 reads YSYEKL. CDR3 length equals 15 residues. V was cut by 4 bases and J by 2 bases, with 12 bases left in between.

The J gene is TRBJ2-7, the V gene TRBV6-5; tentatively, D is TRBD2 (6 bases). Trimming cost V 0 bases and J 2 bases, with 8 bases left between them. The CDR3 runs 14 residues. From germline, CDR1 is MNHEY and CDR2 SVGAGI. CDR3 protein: CASSYSRGAYEQYF. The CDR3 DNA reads TGTGCCAGCAGTTACTCGCGCGGGGCCTACGAGCAGTACTTC.

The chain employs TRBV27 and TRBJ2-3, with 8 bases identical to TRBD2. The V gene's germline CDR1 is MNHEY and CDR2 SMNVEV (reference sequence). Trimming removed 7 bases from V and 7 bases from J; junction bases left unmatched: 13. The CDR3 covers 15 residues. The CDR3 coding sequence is TGTGCCAGCATGGGGCCAGCGGGAGATCTTTATACGCAGTATTTT. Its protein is CASMGPAGDLYTQYF.

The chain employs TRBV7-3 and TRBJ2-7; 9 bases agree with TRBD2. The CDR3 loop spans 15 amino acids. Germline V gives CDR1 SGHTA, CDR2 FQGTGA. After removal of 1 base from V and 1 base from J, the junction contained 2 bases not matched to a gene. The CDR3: CASSLSGGESYEQYF. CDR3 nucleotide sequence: TGTGCCAGCAGCTTAAGCGGGGGGGAGTCCTACGAGCAGTACTTC.

The CDR3 nucleotides are TGCGCCAGCAGCCAAGTCAGGGAGGGTGAAAAACTGTTTTTT. Translation gives CASSQVREGEKLFF. The rearrangement links TRBV4-1 to TRBJ1-4; D is perhaps TRBD1 (5 bases). The germline gives CDR1 MGHRA, CDR2 YSYEKL. The CDR3 is 14 residues long. With 1 base removed from V and 7 bases from J, the gap between germline ends came to 10 bases.

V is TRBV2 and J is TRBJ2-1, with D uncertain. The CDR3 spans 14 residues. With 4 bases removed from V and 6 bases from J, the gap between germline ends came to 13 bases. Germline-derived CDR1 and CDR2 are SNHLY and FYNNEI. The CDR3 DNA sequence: TGTGCCAGCAGTGGTGGCCCCAGGTTCAATGAGCAGTTCTTC. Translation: CASSGGPRFNEQFF.

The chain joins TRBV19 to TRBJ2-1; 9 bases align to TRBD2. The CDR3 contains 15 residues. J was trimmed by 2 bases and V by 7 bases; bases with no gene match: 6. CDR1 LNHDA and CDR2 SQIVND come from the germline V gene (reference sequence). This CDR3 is CASTWRGGTYNEQFF. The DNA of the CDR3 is TGTGCCAGTACCTGGCGGGGGGGAACCTACAATGAGCAGTTCTTC.

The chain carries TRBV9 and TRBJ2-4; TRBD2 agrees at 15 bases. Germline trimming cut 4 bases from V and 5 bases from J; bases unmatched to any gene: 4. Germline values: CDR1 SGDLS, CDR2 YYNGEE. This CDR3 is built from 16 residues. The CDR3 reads CASSPGLAGGENIQYF. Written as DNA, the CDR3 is TGTGCCAGCAGCCCGGGACTAGCGGGGGGCGAAAACATTCAGTACTTC.

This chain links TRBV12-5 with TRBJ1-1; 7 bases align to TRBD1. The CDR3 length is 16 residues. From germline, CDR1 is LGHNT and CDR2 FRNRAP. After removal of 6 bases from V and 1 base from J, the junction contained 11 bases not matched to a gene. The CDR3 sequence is CASGLYLGQPNTEAFF. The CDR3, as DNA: TGTGCTAGTGGCCTTTATCTGGGACAGCCGAACACTGAAGCTTTCTTT.

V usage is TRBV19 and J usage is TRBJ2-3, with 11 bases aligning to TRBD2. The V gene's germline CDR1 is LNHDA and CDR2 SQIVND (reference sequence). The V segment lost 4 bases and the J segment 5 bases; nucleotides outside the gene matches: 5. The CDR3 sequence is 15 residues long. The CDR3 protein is CASSKTSGRGDTQYF. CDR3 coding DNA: TGTGCCAGTAGTAAAACTAGCGGGAGAGGAGATACGCAGTATTTT.

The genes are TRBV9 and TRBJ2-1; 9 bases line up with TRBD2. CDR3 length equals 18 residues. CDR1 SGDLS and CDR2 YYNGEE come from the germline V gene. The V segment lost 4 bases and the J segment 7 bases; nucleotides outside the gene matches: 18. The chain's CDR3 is CASSSRPSSSGSVNEQFF. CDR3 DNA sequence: TGTGCCAGCAGCTCCCGTCCATCAAGTAGCGGGAGCGTGAATGAGCAGTTCTTC. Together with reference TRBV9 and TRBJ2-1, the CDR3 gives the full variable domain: DSGVTQTPKHLITATGQRVTLRCSPRSGDLSVYWYQQSLDQGLQFLIQYYNGEERAKGNILERFSAQQFPDLHSELNLSSLELGDSALYFCASSSRPSSSGSVNEQFFGPGTRLTVL.

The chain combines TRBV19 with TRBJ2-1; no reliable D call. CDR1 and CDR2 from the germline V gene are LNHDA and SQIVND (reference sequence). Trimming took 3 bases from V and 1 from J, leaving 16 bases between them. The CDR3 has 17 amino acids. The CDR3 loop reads CASSMMQLHSSYNEQFF. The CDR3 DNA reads TGTGCCAGTAGTATGATGCAGTTACATTCATCCTACAATGAGCAGTTCTTC.

The CDR3 DNA is TGTGCCAGCAGCCTCCGGGACTACCCAACCGGGGAGCTGTTTTTT. Translating it yields CASSLRDYPTGELFF. This chain connects TRBV4-2 to TRBJ2-2; 7 bases agree with TRBD2. Germline CDR1 reads LGHNA; CDR2 reads YNFKEQ. The junction had 7 bases not matched to a gene; V was cut back by 4 bases and J by 5 bases. The CDR3 is made up of 15 amino acids.

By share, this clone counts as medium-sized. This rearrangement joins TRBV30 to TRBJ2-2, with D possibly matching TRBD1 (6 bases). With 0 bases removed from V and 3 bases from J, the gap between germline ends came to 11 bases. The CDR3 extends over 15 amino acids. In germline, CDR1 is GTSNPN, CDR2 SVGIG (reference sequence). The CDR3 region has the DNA TGTGCCTGGAGTGTACCCACAGGGCACACCGGGGAGCTGTTTTTT. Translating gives CAWSVPTGHTGELFF.

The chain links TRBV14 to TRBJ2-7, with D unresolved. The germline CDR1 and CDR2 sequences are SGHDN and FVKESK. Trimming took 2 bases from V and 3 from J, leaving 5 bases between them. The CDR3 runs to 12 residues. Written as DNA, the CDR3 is TGTGCCAGCAGCCAAAGCATCTACGAGCAGTACTTC. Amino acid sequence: CASSQSIYEQYF.

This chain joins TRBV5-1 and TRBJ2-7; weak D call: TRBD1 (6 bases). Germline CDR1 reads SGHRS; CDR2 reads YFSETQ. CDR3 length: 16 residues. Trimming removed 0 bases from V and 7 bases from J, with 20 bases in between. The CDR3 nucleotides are TGCGCCAGCAGCTTGGGTCCGCAGGGGCCTCTTGAAGAGCAGTACTTC. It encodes CASSLGPQGPLEEQYF.

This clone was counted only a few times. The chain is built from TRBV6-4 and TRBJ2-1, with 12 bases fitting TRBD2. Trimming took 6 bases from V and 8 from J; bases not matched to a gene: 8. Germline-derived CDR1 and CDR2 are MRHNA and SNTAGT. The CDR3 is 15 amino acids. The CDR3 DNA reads TGTGCCAGCAGCCCTTCTAGCGGGGGGGCCCATGAGCAGTTCTTC. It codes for CASSPSSGGAHEQFF.

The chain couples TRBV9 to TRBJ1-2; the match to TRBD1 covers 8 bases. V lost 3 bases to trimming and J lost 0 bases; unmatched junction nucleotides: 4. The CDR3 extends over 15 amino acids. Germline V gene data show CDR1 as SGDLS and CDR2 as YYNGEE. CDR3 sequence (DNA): TGTGCCAGCAGCGGAAAGACAGGGGCTAACTATGGCTACACCTTC. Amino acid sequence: CASSGKTGANYGYTF.

The CDR3 loop is CASTPPWGWGRGRSEEQFF. DNA of the CDR3: TGTGCCAGCACTCCGCCTTGGGGTTGGGGCAGGGGACGTTCGGAGGAGCAGTTCTTC. This chain connects TRBV27 to TRBJ2-1, with D possibly being TRBD1 (6 bases). The CDR3 consists of 19 residues. Germline V gene lookup returns CDR1 MNHEY and CDR2 SMNVEV (reference sequence). Trimming took 7 bases from V and 10 from J, leaving 35 bases between them.